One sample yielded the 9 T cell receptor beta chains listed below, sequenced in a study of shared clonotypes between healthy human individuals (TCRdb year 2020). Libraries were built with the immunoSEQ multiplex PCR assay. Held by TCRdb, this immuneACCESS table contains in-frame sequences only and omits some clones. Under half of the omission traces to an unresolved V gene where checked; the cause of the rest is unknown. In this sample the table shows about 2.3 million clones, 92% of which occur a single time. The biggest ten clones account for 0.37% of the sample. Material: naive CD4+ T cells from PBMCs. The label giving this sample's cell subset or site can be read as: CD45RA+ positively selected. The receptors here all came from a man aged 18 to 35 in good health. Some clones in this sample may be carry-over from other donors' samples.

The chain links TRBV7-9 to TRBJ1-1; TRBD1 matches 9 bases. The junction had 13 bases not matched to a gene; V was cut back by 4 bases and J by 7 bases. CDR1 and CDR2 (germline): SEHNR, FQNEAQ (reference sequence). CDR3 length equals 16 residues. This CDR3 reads CASSSSPGQGDFEAFF. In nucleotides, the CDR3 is TGTGCCAGCAGCTCCTCTCCGGGACAGGGAGACTTTGAAGCTTTCTTT. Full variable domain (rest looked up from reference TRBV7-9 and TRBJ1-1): DTGVSQNPRHKITKRGQNVTFRCDPISEHNRLYWYRQTLGQGPEFLTYFQNEAQLEKSRLLSDRFSAERPKGSFSTLEIQRTEQGDSAMYLCASSSSPGQGDFEAFFGQGTRLTVV.

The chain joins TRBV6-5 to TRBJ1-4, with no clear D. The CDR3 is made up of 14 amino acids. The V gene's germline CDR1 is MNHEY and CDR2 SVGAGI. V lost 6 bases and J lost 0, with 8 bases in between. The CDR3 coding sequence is TGTGCCAGCAGGGACGCCGCAACTAATGAAAAACTGTTTTTT. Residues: CASRDAATNEKLFF.

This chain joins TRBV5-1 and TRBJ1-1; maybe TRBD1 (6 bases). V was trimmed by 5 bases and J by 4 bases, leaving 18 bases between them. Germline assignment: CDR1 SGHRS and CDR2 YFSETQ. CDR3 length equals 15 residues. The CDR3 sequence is CASRLRGGRSTEAFF. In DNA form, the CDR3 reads TGCGCCAGCAGATTAAGGGGGGGCAGGTCCACTGAAGCTTTCTTT.

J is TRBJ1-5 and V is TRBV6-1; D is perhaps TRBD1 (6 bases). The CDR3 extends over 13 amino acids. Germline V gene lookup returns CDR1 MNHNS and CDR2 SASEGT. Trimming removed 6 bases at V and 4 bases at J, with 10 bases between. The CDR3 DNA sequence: TGTGCCAGCAGCCCCCAGGGGAATCAGCCCCAGCATTTT. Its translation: CASSPQGNQPQHF.

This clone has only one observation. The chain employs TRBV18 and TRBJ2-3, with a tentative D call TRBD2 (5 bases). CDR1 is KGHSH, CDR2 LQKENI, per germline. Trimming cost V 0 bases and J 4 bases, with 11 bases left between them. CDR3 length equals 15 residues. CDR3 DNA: TGTGCCAGCTCACCACCTGACGGGAACCCAGATACGCAGTATTTT. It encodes CASSPPDGNPDTQYF.

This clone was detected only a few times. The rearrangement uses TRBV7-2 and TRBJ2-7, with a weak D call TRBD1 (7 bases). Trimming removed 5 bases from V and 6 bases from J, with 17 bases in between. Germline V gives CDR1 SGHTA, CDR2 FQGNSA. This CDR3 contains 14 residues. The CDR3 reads CASSPGDSLGEQYF. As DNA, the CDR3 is TGTGCCAGCAGCCCGGGGGACAGTCTCGGCGAGCAGTACTTC.

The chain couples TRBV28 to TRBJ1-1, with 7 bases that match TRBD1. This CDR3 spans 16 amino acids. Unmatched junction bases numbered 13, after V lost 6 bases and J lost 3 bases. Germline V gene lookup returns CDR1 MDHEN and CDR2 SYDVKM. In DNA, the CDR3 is TGTGCCAGCAGCTGGGAGGGGGCCCAACGGGACACTGAAGCTTTCTTT. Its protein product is CASSWEGAQRDTEAFF.

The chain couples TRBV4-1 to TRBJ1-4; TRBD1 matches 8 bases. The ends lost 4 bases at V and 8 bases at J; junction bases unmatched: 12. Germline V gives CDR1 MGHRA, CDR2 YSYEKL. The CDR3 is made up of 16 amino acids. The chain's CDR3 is CASSPFTDRVGEKLFF. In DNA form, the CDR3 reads TGCGCCAGCAGCCCGTTTACGGACAGGGTAGGGGAAAAACTGTTTTTT.

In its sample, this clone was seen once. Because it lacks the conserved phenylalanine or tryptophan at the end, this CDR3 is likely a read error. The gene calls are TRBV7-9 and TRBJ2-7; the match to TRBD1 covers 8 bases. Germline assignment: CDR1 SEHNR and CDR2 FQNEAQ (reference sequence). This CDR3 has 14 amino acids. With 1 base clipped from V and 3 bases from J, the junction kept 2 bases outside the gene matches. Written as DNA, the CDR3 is TGTGCCAGCAGCTTAGGGACAGGGCGCTACGAGCAGTACCTC. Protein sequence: CASSLGTGRYEQYL.